Shown below are 4 T cell receptor beta chains from a single sample sequenced in a study of blood T cell repertoires in COVID-19. Using immunoSEQ multiplex PCR, the repertoire was profiled, and TCRdb retains in-frame clones only, with some absent. Among 200,000 to 250,000 clones listed, over 65% were seen once. The sequenced sample consisted of peripheral blood. The receptors stem from a woman aged 70-85 years with active or convalescent COVID-19.

This chain uses TRBV6-5 with TRBJ2-2, with D hard to call. The CDR3 consists of 14 residues. The V end lost 6 bases, the J end lost 0 bases, and 8 bases lay between the germline ends. The germline gives CDR1 MNHEY, CDR2 SVGAGI. Here the CDR3 DNA reads TGTGCCAGCAGCGACATAACGAACACCGGGGAGCTGTTTTTT. It is translated as CASSDITNTGELFF.

The chain carries TRBV7-9 and TRBJ1-2, with 7 positions matching TRBD1. Germline CDR1 reads SEHNR; CDR2 reads FQNEAQ (reference sequence). Losses at the gene ends were 7 bases for V and 2 bases for J; bases not matched to a gene: 10. This CDR3 region has 15 residues. The CDR3: CASTTQGTTNYGYTF. CDR3 sequence (DNA): TGTGCCAGCACCACACAGGGGACAACAAACTATGGCTACACCTTC.

The CDR3 loop reads CASSPPGTGYNQPQHF. The CDR3 DNA follows: TGTGCCAGCTCACCACCAGGGACAGGATACAATCAGCCCCAGCATTTT. The chain links TRBV18 to TRBJ1-5, with 8 bases lining up with TRBD1. The V gene end was trimmed by 0 bases and the J gene end by 3 bases; junction bases not matched to a gene: 4. Germline CDR1 is KGHSH and CDR2 is LQKENI. The CDR3 totals 16 residues.

J is TRBJ1-1 and V is TRBV5-1; 7 bases line up with TRBD1. Losses at the gene ends were 4 bases for V and 6 bases for J; bases not matched to a gene: 3. Germline V gene sequence: CDR1 SGHRS, CDR2 YFSETQ. This CDR3 has 12 residues. The DNA for the CDR3 is TGCGCCAGCAGCCCTCAGGGGGCTGAAGCTTTCTTT. It is translated as CASSPQGAEAFF.